These T cell receptor beta chains were read from a single sample in a study of human T cells and chemical hapten exposure. TCRdb redid the calling of the RACE reads with MiXCR, one entry per CDR3 protein. Among 250,000 to 300,000 distinct CDR3 sequences listed, over 7.5% were seen once. This material consisted of whole blood, taken in connection with sensitization to the hapten diphenylcyclopropenone (DPC). These receptors all stem from a man aged 18 to 29 with alopecia areata. Some clones in this sample may be carry-over from other donors' samples. CDR3s include the opening cysteine and the closing phenylalanine or tryptophan. D genes are given only for firm matches. Size is omitted from some rows. Given values are once, few, many or a class for expanded clones.

V gene,J gene,D gene,clone size,CDR3 DNA,CDR3 protein
TRBV2,TRBJ2-2,-,-,TGTGCCAGCAGTGAGATTGGGGGAGGAACCGGGGAGCTGTTTTTT,CASSEIGGGTGELFF
TRBV7-9,TRBJ1-1,-,-,TGTGCCAGCAGCTTAGGCCCCTTT,CASSLGPF
TRBV29-1,TRBJ1-2,-,many,TGCAGCGTTGAAGGTACTGGGAGCGGAGTTTTTGGCTACACCTTC,CSVEGTGSGVFGYTF
TRBV7-8,TRBJ1-1,TRBD1,few,TGTGCCAGCAGCTTAGCGGGGACAGGGCCCACTGAAGCTTTCTTT,CASSLAGTGPTEAFF
TRBV27,TRBJ1-5,TRBD1,few,TGTGCCAGCAGTTCATCAGGGGGCATTCAGCCCCAGCATTTT,CASSSSGGIQPQHF
TRBV20-1,TRBJ2-1,-,few,TGCAGTGCTGTCCACGGGGGGCGAAACAATGAGCAGTTCTTC,CSAVHGGRNNEQFF
TRBV18,TRBJ1-1,-,few,TGTGCCAGCTCACCACAAGAGGGCACGGCCACTGAAGCTTTCTTT,CASSPQEGTATEAFF
TRBV14,TRBJ1-4,-,few,TGTGCCAGCAGCCGACGAACAATTAATGAAAAACTGTTTTTT,CASSRRTINEKLFF
TRBV7-9,TRBJ2-2,TRBD1,many,TGTGCCACCTTGAGGGACAGAGGCACCGGGGAGCTGTTTTTT,CATLRDRGTGELFF
TRBV3-1,TRBJ2-7,-,few,TGTGCCAGCAGCCAGAGTCGGCAGGGCTACGAGCAGTACTTC,CASSQSRQGYEQYF
TRBV2,TRBJ1-4,TRBD1,few,TGTGCCAGCAGAAGGACAGGCCTGTATGAAAAACTGTTTTTT,CASRRTGLYEKLFF
TRBV2,TRBJ2-1,-,many,TGTGCCAGTGTAGCGGAGTCCTACAATGAGCAGTTCTTC,CASVAESYNEQFF
TRBV5-1,TRBJ1-6,-,-,TGCGCCAGCAAGTGGGACGGCGGCTCGACTCTCCACTTT,CASKWDGGSTLHF
TRBV6-5,TRBJ2-7,-,few,TGTGCCAGCAGTTACTCCCGGGGGAACTCCTACGAGCAGTACTTC,CASSYSRGNSYEQYF
TRBV3-1,TRBJ2-5,TRBD1,-,TGTGCCAGCAGCTCCTGGACAGGGGTGGTGGAGACCCAGTACTTC,CASSSWTGVVETQYF
TRBV5-6,TRBJ1-3,-,many,TGTGCCAGCAGCTTGATGACTACTGGAAACACCATATATTTT,CASSLMTTGNTIYF
TRBV4-1,TRBJ1-6,-,many,TGCGCCAGCAGCCCCCCAGGACGGAGCTCCTATAATTCACCCCTCCACTTT,CASSPPGRSSYNSPLHF
TRBV5-5,TRBJ2-2,-,-,TGTGCCAGCAGCTTTATCCCCCTTGGGGACACCGGGGAGCTGTTTTTT,CASSFIPLGDTGELFF
TRBV11-1,TRBJ2-7,TRBD1,-,TGTGCCAGCAGCTTAGACACAGGGGTCTCCTACGAGCAGTACTTC,CASSLDTGVSYEQYF
TRBV7-2,TRBJ2-4,TRBD1,many,TGTGCCAGCAGCTCATGGGGTACAGGGGCCCAAAACATTCAGTACTTC,CASSSWGTGAQNIQYF
TRBV29-1,TRBJ2-2,-,few,TGCAGCGTTGAAACAGGGTTAGGGACCGGGGAGCTGTTTTTT,CSVETGLGTGELFF
TRBV9,TRBJ1-3,-,many,TGTGCCAGCAGCGCGAGGGAGGCAGGGCTTGGGGGAAACACCATATATTTT,CASSAREAGLGGNTIYF
TRBV12-3/TRBV12-4,TRBJ1-2,-,many,TGTGCCAGCAGTATCGGCTATGGCTACACCTTC,CASSIGYGYTF
TRBV28,TRBJ2-1,-,many,TGTGCCAGCAGCGCGGGGGCCAATAACAATGAGCAGTTCTTC,CASSAGANNNEQFF
TRBV6-5,TRBJ2-1,TRBD2,few,TGTGCCAGCAGTTATTCCAGCGGGGGGGCCTACAATGAGCAGTTCTTC,CASSYSSGGAYNEQFF
TRBV6-2/TRBV6-3,TRBJ2-1,-,many,TGTGCCAGCAGTACTACCTTATCTGGGGGTAGCTCCTACAATGAGCAGTTCTTC,CASSTTLSGGSSYNEQFF
TRBV7-2,TRBJ1-5,TRBD1,-,TGTGCCAGCAGCTTAGAGGACAGGGTCGCTCAGCCCCAGCATTTT,CASSLEDRVAQPQHF
TRBV6-1,TRBJ1-3,-,many,TGTGCCAGCAGGGCCGGGACTCCAGGAAACACCATATATTTT,CASRAGTPGNTIYF
TRBV27,TRBJ2-6,-,-,TGTGCCAGCAGTTGGGTTGCAGGGGCCAACGTCCTGACTTTC,CASSWVAGANVLTF
TRBV7-7,TRBJ2-3,-,-,TGTGCCAGCAGTCAAAGAGGGGTAGAAGATACGCAGTATTTT,CASSQRGVEDTQYF
TRBV6-2/TRBV6-3,TRBJ1-2,-,few,TGTGCCAGCAGTTACGGCCTGCCTAGCTATGGCTACACCTTC,CASSYGLPSYGYTF
TRBV20-1,TRBJ1-1,-,few,TGCAGTGCTAGAGATCCGTCCGGCACTGAAGCTTTCTTT,CSARDPSGTEAFF
TRBV6-2/TRBV6-3,TRBJ2-5,-,many,TGTGCCAGCAGCCGCACCGGGACTCAAGGAGAGACCCAGTACTTC,CASSRTGTQGETQYF
TRBV28,TRBJ2-5,-,few,TGTGCCAGCAGCCGCGTTCAAGTCCAAGAGACCCAGTACTTC,CASSRVQVQETQYF
TRBV20-1,TRBJ1-2,-,-,TGCAGTGCCCAGAACTATGGCTACACCTTC,CSAQNYGYTF
TRBV7-3,TRBJ1-3,-,few,TGTGCCAGCAGCTTTGGCCCACAGGGCTCTGGAAACACCATATATTTT,CASSFGPQGSGNTIYF
TRBV5-4,TRBJ1-1,-,many,TGTGCCAGCAGCGTGGGACTTAGGAACACTGAAGCTTTCTTT,CASSVGLRNTEAFF
TRBV7-9,TRBJ1-1,-,-,TGTGCCAGCAGCTTAGAGTTTGCTGAAGCTTTCTTT,CASSLEFAEAFF
TRBV4-3,TRBJ2-2,-,few,TGCGCCAGCAGCCAAGATACGAGTTTGGGGGAGCTGTTTTTT,CASSQDTSLGELFF
TRBV7-2,TRBJ2-5,TRBD2,-,TGTGCCAGCAGCCAGCGACTAGCGGGGGGGCTCTCCCACCAAGAGACCCAGTACTTC,CASSQRLAGGLSHQETQYF
TRBV12-3/TRBV12-4,TRBJ1-6,-,few,TGTGCCAGCAGTTCCCGAGGTAATTCACCCCTCCACTTT,CASSSRGNSPLHF
TRBV7-2,TRBJ2-1,-,-,TGTGCCAGCAGCTCACCTCGGGCAGTCTACAATGAGCAGTTCTTC,CASSSPRAVYNEQFF